This passage covers 24 T cell receptor beta chains from one sample sequenced in a study of blood T cell repertoires in COVID-19. Some clones are missing from TCRdb's copy, which holds only in-frame ones; the method was immunoSEQ multiplex PCR. Of about 310,000 clones listed, 90% are singletons. The sequenced sample consisted of PBMCs or T cells enriched from blood (not recorded which). The receptors originated from a woman under 30 with acute COVID-19.

The chain recombines TRBV6-2 or TRBV6-3 with TRBJ2-1; possibly TRBD1 for D (5 bases). Trimming took off 4 bases at V and 9 bases at J, with 7 bases between the two ends. This CDR3 has 11 residues. CDR1 MNHEY and CDR2 SVGEGT come from the germline V gene. The CDR3 DNA reads TGTGCCAGCAGTTTCCAGGGTGAGCAGTTCTTC. Protein: CASSFQGEQFF.

V gene TRBV7-9 combines with J gene TRBJ2-7; 8 bases align to TRBD2. The CDR3 extends over 14 amino acids. The V segment lost 5 bases and the J segment 2 bases; nucleotides outside the gene matches: 5. The germline V gene has CDR1 SEHNR and CDR2 FQNEAQ (reference sequence). The chain's CDR3 is CASSTGGPAYEQYF. CDR3 DNA sequence: TGTGCCAGCAGCACGGGGGGGCCTGCCTACGAGCAGTACTTC.

The rearrangement links TRBV3-1 (or the pseudogene TRBV3-2) to TRBJ2-7; TRBD2 agrees at 9 bases. V lost 0 bases and J lost 4; bases outside the gene matches: 4. Germline-derived CDR1 and CDR2 are LGHDT and YNNKEL (reference sequence). The CDR3 totals 15 residues. The CDR3 here is CASSQEGLAWYEQYF. The CDR3 DNA sequence: TGTGCCAGCAGCCAAGAGGGACTAGCTTGGTACGAGCAGTACTTC.

V usage is TRBV18 and J usage is TRBJ1-3; D gene uncertain. With 4 bases removed from V and 0 bases from J, the gap between germline ends came to 16 bases. This CDR3 contains 17 residues. Germline CDR1 is KGHSH and CDR2 is LQKENI. CDR3 DNA: TGTGCCAGCTCACTCTACACTAGACCGTTCTCTGGAAACACCATATATTTT. As protein: CASSLYTRPFSGNTIYF.

The chain carries TRBV7-2 and TRBJ2-7; the match to TRBD2 covers 13 bases. Germline assignment: CDR1 SGHTA and CDR2 FQGNSA. CDR3 length: 16 amino acids. The ends lost 7 bases at V and 5 bases at J; junction bases unmatched: 11. For the CDR3, the DNA is TGTGCCAGCACCCAAAAGACTAGCGGGAGGTTCCACGAGCAGTACTTC. Protein sequence: CASTQKTSGRFHEQYF.

The chain has TRBV3-1 (or the pseudogene TRBV3-2) and TRBJ1-5; a weak D match, TRBD1 (6 bases). Germline assignment: CDR1 LGHDT and CDR2 YNNKEL (reference sequence). Trimming took off 2 bases at V and 4 bases at J, with 12 bases between the two ends. The CDR3 loop spans 15 amino acids. CDR3 amino acids: CASSQLHRVNQPQHF. The CDR3, as DNA: TGTGCCAGCAGCCAACTTCACAGGGTAAATCAGCCCCAGCATTTT.

This chain connects TRBV30 to TRBJ2-7; the match to TRBD2 covers 8 bases. This CDR3 spans 13 amino acids. Germline V gene lookup returns CDR1 GTSNPN and CDR2 SVGIG (reference sequence). V lost 3 bases, J lost 6 bases, and 7 bases stayed unmatched. The CDR3 region is CAWSLSREGEQYF. CDR3 coding DNA: TGTGCCTGGAGCCTTTCTCGGGAGGGCGAGCAGTACTTC.

This chain connects TRBV20-1 to TRBJ2-1, with TRBD2 matching over 10 bases. V trimming: 6 bases; J trimming: 7 bases; junction bases outside the gene matches: 12. From germline, CDR1 is DFQATT and CDR2 SNEGSKA (reference sequence). This CDR3 has 15 residues. The CDR3 nucleotides read TGCAGTGCCAGTGATCCTAGCGGGAGCGAAAATGAGCAGTTCTTC. This translates into CSASDPSGSENEQFF.

The V call is TRBV20-1, the J call TRBJ2-2, with TRBD1 matching over 8 bases. After removal of 3 bases from V and 5 bases from J, the junction contained 5 bases not matched to a gene. In germline, CDR1 is DFQATT, CDR2 SNEGSKA (reference sequence). The CDR3 has 14 residues. The CDR3 region has the DNA TGCAGTGCTAGTGGACAGGGCCGGACCGGGGAGCTGTTTTTT. Its protein is CSASGQGRTGELFF.

The chain recombines TRBV6-5 with TRBJ1-4; D not resolved. This CDR3 has 14 amino acids. The V gene lost 6 bases and the J gene lost 0 bases, with 8 bases spanning the gap. The germline V gene encodes CDR1 MNHEY and CDR2 SVGAGI. This CDR3 is CASSPFATNEKLFF. The CDR3 region has the DNA TGTGCCAGCAGCCCGTTTGCAACTAATGAAAAACTGTTTTTT.

J is TRBJ1-3 and V is TRBV5-8; unclear D gene. There are 14 residues in the CDR3. The V end lost 1 base, the J end lost 2 bases, and 7 bases lay between the germline ends. Germline CDR1 reads SGHTS; CDR2 reads YDEGEE. CDR3: CASSLLQTGNTIYF. CDR3 sequence (DNA): TGTGCCAGCAGCTTGTTACAGACTGGAAACACCATATATTTT.

The chain is built from TRBV5-1 and TRBJ2-3, with D unresolved. V was trimmed by 0 bases and J by 2 bases, leaving 13 bases between them. Germline lookup yields CDR1 SGHRS and CDR2 YFSETQ. CDR3 length: 16 amino acids. CDR3 amino acids: CASSLVSRRNTDTQYF. The CDR3 coding sequence is TGCGCCAGCAGCTTGGTATCAAGGCGGAACACAGATACGCAGTATTTT.

The chain uses TRBV3-1 (or the pseudogene TRBV3-2) and TRBJ2-1; 11 bases line up with TRBD2. The J segment lost 6 bases and the V segment lost 0 bases, leaving 10 bases of the junction unmatched. Germline V lookup: CDR1 LGHDT, CDR2 YNNKEL (reference sequence). The CDR3 has 18 amino acids. The CDR3: CASSQDSGLAGGLNEQFF. The CDR3 bases are TGTGCCAGCAGCCAAGATTCTGGCTTAGCGGGAGGGCTCAATGAGCAGTTCTTC.

The chain's CDR3 is CASGSRQTGELFF. CDR3 nucleotides: TGTGCCAGCGGGTCAAGACAGACCGGGGAGCTGTTTTTT. The gene calls are TRBV2 and TRBJ2-2; D may be TRBD1 (5 bases). Trimming removed 8 bases from V and 5 bases from J, with 12 bases in between. The CDR3 length is 13 residues. Germline V gene sequence: CDR1 SNHLY, CDR2 FYNNEI.

The V and J genes are TRBV2 and TRBJ1-2; 8 bases are a match to TRBD1. Germline V gives CDR1 SNHLY, CDR2 FYNNEI. V was clipped by 6 bases and J by 4 bases; unmatched bases: 7. This CDR3 region has 14 residues. Here the CDR3 DNA reads TGTGCCAGCAGACCCGGACAGGGCCCCTATGGCTACACCTTC. Translating it yields CASRPGQGPYGYTF.

The V gene is TRBV28, the J gene TRBJ1-4; D perhaps matches TRBD1 (5 bases). Germline CDR1 reads MDHEN; CDR2 reads SYDVKM. The V end lost 2 bases, the J end lost 6 bases, and 13 bases lay between the germline ends. CDR3 size: 15 residues. CDR3 region: CASSLLVRVHEKLFF. CDR3 nucleotide sequence: TGTGCCAGCAGTTTACTGGTCAGGGTGCATGAAAAACTGTTTTTT.

The count of this clone is one. This chain links TRBV29-1 with TRBJ1-2, with 9 bases matching TRBD1. Trimming at V came to 2 bases and at J to 7 bases, leaving 8 bases not matched to a gene. The CDR3 has 14 amino acids. Germline V gene data show CDR1 as SQVTM and CDR2 as ANQGSEA. The CDR3 DNA is TGCAGCGTTGAAAAGGGACAGGGAAGATCTGGCTACACCTTC. As protein: CSVEKGQGRSGYTF.

V usage is TRBV4-2 and J usage is TRBJ2-7; TRBD2 is a possible D gene (6 bases). V was pared by 1 base and J by 3 bases, with 7 bases between. Germline CDR1 is LGHNA and CDR2 is YNFKEQ. This CDR3 comprises 13 residues. The CDR3 loop is CASSQGEDYEQYF. As DNA, the CDR3 is TGTGCCAGCAGCCAAGGGGAGGACTACGAGCAGTACTTC.

The V gene is TRBV28, the J gene TRBJ1-6, with TRBD1 identical over 7 bases. The CDR3 runs to 14 residues. V shed 6 bases and J 11 bases; nucleotides not matched to a gene: 10. Looked up from germline, CDR1 is MDHEN and CDR2 is SYDVKM. The CDR3 DNA follows: TGTGCCAGCAGCCGGACAGGACTGGAGGCACCCCTCCACTTT. This sequence encodes CASSRTGLEAPLHF.

The gene calls are TRBV20-1 and TRBJ2-7; D is possibly TRBD1 (5 bases). Trimming cost V 3 bases and J 2 bases, with 17 bases left between them. This CDR3 has 15 amino acids. Germline V lookup: CDR1 DFQATT, CDR2 SNEGSKA (reference sequence). CDR3 amino acids: CSASPEGGAAYEQYF. For the CDR3, the DNA is TGCAGTGCTAGTCCCGAAGGTGGGGCCGCCTACGAGCAGTACTTC.

The V and J genes are TRBV28 and TRBJ2-3; the match to TRBD2 covers 7 bases. The CDR3 covers 14 residues. V lost 7 bases and J lost 0; bases outside the gene matches: 4. The germline gives CDR1 MDHEN, CDR2 SYDVKM. The CDR3 region is CASTSGASTDTQYF. CDR3 bases: TGTGCCAGCACCAGCGGGGCTAGCACAGATACGCAGTATTTT.

This clone came up a few times. The chain couples TRBV28 to TRBJ2-3; TRBD2 matches at 7 bases. The CDR3 has 15 residues. Per germline, CDR1 MDHEN and CDR2 SYDVKM. The V segment lost 3 bases and the J segment 5 bases; nucleotides outside the gene matches: 8. The CDR3 region is CASSFVSGLRDTQYF. DNA for the CDR3: TGTGCCAGCAGTTTTGTTAGCGGGCTGAGAGATACGCAGTATTTT.

The chain joins TRBV28 to TRBJ2-3, with TRBD2 matching 10 bases. The ends lost 8 bases at V and 0 bases at J; junction bases unmatched: 8. The CDR3 length is 16 residues. The germline V gene has CDR1 MDHEN and CDR2 SYDVKM. DNA for the CDR3: TGTGCCAGCGGCGAAGCTAGCGGGGGTAGCACAGATACGCAGTATTTT. Its translation: CASGEASGGSTDTQYF.

The V gene is TRBV4-2, the J gene TRBJ2-7, with 7 bases fitting TRBD2. V lost 4 bases, J lost 1 base, and 7 bases stayed unmatched. This CDR3 has 15 residues. The germline V gene has CDR1 LGHNA and CDR2 YNFKEQ. The CDR3 sequence is CASSPRASGSYEQYF. Here the CDR3 DNA reads TGTGCCAGCAGCCCTAGGGCTAGCGGATCCTACGAGCAGTACTTC.